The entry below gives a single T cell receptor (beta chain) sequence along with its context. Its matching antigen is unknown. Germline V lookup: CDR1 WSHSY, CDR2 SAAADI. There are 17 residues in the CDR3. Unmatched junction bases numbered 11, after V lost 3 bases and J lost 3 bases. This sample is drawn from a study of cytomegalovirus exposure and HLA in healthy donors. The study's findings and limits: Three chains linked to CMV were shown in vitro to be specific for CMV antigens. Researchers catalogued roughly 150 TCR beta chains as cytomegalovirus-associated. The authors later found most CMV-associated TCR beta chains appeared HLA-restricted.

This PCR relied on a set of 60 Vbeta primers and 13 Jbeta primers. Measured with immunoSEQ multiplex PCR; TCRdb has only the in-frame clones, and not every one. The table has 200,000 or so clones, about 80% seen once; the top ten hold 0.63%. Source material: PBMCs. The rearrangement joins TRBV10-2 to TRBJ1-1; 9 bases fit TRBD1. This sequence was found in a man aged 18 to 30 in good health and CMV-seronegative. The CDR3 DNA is TGCGCCAGCAGTGACCTCTACTCGGGGACAGGGTACACTGAAGCTTTCTTT. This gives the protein CASSDLYSGTGYTEAFF.